This TCR beta chain was retrieved from a study of cytomegalovirus exposure and HLA in healthy donors. Study observations and caveats: Some V segments (TRBV6-2 and TRBV6-3 among them) were excluded as indistinguishable.

This clone occurred a few times. Antigen: not known. In the PCR, 60 Vbeta and 13 Jbeta primers were used. Clones were read by immunoSEQ multiplex PCR, and TCRdb kept only the in-frame ones, dropping some. This sample yields 200,000 to 250,000 clones, of which roughly four fifths are seen a single time; around 8% belongs to the top ten. V lost 0 bases and J lost 8; bases outside the gene matches: 6. CDR1 and CDR2 (germline): SGHRS, YFSETQ. The CDR3 runs 15 residues. The V gene is TRBV5-1, the J gene TRBJ1-4; TRBD1 matches 8 bases. The specimen sequenced was PBMCs. The origin of this receptor is a woman in her fifties or sixties in good health and CMV-seropositive. The DNA for the CDR3 is TGCGCCAGCAGCTTGGTTTCAGGGGGCAAAGAAAAACTGTTTTTT. This codes for CASSLVSGGKEKLFF.